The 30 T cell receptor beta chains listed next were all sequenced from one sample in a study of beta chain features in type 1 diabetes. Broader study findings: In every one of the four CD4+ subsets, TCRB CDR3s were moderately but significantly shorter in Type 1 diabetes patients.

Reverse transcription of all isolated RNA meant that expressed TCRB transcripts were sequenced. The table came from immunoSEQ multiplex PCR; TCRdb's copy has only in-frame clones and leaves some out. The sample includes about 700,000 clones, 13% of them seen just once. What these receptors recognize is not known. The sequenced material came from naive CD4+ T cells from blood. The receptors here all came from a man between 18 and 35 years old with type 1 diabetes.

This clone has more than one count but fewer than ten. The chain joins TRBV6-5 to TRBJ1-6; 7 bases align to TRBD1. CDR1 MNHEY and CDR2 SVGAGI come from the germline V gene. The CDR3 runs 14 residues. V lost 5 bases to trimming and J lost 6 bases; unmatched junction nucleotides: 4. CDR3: CASSAGTVNSPLHF. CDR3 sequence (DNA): TGTGCCAGCAGTGCCGGGACAGTTAATTCACCCCTCCACTTT.

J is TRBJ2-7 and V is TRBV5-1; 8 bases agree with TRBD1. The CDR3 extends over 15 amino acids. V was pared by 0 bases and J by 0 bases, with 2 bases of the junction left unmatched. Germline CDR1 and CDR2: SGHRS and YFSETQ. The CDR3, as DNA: TGCGCCAGCAGCTTGGTTACAGGGGGCTCCTACGAGCAGTACTTC. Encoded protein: CASSLVTGGSYEQYF.

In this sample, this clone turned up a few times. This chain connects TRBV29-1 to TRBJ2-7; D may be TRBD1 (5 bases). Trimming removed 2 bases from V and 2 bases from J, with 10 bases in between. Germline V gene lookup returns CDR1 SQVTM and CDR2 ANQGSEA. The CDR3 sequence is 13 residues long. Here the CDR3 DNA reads TGCAGCGTTGAAAGGTCAGGGACCTACGAGCAGTACTTC. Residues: CSVERSGTYEQYF.

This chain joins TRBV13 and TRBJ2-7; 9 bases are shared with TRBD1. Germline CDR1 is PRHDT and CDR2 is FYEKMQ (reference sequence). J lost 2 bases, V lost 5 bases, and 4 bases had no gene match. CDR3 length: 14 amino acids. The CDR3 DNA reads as TGTGCCAGCAGCCGTAACAGGGGGCCCTACGAGCAGTACTTC. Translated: CASSRNRGPYEQYF.

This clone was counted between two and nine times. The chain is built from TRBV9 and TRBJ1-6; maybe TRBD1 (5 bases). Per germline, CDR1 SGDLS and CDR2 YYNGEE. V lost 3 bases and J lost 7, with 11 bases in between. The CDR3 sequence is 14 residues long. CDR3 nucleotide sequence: TGTGCCAGCAGCGGAGGGGTCCAGAATTCACCCCTCCACTTT. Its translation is CASSGGVQNSPLHF.

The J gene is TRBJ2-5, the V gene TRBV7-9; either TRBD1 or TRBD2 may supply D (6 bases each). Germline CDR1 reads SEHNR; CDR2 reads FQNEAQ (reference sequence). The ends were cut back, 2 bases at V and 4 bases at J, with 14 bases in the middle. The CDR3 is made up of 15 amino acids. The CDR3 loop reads CASSLRGVTGETQYF. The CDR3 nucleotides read TGTGCCAGCAGCTTAAGGGGGGTGACTGGAGAGACCCAGTACTTC. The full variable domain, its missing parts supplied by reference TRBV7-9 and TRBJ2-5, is DTGVSQNPRHKITKRGQNVTFRCDPISEHNRLYWYRQTLGQGPEFLTYFQNEAQLEKSRLLSDRFSAERPKGSFSTLEIQRTEQGDSAMYLCASSLRGVTGETQYFGPGTRLLVL.

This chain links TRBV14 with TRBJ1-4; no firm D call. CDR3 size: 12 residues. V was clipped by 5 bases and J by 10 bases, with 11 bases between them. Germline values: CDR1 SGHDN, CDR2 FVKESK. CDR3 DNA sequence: TGTGCCAGCAGCAAGAATGAGGTAAAACTGTTTTTT. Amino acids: CASSKNEVKLFF.

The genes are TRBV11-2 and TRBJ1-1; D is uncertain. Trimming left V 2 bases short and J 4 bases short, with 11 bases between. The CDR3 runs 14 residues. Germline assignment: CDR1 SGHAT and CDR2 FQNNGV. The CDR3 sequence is CASSLRIGGTEAFF. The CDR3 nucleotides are TGTGCCAGCAGCTTACGGATAGGTGGCACTGAAGCTTTCTTT.

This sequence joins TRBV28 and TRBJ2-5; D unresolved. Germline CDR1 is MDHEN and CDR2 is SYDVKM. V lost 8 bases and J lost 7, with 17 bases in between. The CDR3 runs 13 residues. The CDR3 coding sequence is TGTGCCAGCCGACTGTCTCACTTGGGGACCCAGTACTTC. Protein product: CASRLSHLGTQYF. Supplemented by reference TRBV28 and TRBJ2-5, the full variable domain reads DVKVTQSSRYLVKRTGEKVFLECVQDMDHENMFWYRQDPGLGLRLIYFSYDVKMKEKGDIPEGYSVSREKKERFSLILESASTNQTSMYLCASRLSHLGTQYFGPGTRLLVL.

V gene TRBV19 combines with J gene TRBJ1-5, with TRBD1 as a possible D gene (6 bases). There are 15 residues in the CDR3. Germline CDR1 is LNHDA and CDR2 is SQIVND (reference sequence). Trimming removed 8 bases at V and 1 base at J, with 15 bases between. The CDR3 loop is CASEHREGSNQPQHF. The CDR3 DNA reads TGTGCCAGTGAACACAGGGAGGGAAGCAATCAGCCCCAGCATTTT.

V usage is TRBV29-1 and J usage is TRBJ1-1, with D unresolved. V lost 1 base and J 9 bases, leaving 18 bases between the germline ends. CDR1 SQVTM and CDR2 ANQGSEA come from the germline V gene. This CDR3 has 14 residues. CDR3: CSVEATADGSKAFF. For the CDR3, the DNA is TGCAGCGTTGAAGCCACCGCGGACGGCTCGAAAGCTTTCTTT.

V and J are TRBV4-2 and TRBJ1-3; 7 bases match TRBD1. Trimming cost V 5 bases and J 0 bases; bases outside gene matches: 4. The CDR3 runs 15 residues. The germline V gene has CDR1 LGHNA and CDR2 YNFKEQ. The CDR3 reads CASSSRDSSGNTIYF. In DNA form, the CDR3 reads TGTGCCAGCAGCTCCCGGGACAGCTCTGGAAACACCATATATTTT.

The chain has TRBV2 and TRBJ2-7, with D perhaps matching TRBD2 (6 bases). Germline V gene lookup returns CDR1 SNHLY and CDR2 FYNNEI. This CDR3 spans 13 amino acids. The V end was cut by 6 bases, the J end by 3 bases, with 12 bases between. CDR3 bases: TGTGCCAGCAGGAAGGCGGGACTCTACGAGCAGTACTTC. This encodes CASRKAGLYEQYF. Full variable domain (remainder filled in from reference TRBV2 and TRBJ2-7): EPEVTQTPSHQVTQMGQEVILRCVPISNHLYFYWYRQILGQKVEFLVSFYNNEISEKSEIFDDQFSVERPDGSNFTLKIRSTKLEDSAMYFCASRKAGLYEQYFGPGTRLTVT.

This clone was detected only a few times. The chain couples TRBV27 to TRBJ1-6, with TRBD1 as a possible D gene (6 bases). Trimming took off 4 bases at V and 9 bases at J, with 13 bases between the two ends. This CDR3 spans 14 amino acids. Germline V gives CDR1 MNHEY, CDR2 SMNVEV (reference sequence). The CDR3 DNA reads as TGTGCCAGCAGTTATCAGGGGTGGACTTCACCCCTCCACTTT. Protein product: CASSYQGWTSPLHF.

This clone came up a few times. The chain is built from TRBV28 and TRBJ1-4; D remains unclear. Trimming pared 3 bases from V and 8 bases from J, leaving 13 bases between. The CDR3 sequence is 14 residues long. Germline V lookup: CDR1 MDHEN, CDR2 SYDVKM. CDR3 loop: CASSLVSKREKLFF. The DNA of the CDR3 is TGTGCCAGCAGTTTGGTGTCTAAGCGGGAAAAACTGTTTTTT.

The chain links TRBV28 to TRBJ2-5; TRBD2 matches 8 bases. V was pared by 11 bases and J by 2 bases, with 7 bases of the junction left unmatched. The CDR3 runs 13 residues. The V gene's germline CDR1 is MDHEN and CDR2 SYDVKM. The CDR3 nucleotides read TGTGCCGGGTCTAGCGGGCGTCAAGAGACCCAGTACTTC. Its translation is CAGSSGRQETQYF. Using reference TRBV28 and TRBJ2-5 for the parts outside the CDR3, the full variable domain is DVKVTQSSRYLVKRTGEKVFLECVQDMDHENMFWYRQDPGLGLRLIYFSYDVKMKEKGDIPEGYSVSREKKERFSLILESASTNQTSMYLCAGSSGRQETQYFGPGTRLLVL.

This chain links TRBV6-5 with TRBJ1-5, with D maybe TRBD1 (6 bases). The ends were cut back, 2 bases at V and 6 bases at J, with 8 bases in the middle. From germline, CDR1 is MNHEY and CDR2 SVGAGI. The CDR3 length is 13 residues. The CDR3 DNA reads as TGTGCCAGCAGTTACATACAGGGTCAGCCCCAGCATTTT. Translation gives CASSYIQGQPQHF.

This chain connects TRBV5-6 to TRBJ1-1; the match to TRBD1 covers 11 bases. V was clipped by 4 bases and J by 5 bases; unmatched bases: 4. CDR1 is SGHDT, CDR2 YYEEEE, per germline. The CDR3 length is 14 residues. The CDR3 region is CASSTDRGRTEAFF. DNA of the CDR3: TGTGCCAGCAGCACGGACAGGGGGCGGACTGAAGCTTTCTTT.

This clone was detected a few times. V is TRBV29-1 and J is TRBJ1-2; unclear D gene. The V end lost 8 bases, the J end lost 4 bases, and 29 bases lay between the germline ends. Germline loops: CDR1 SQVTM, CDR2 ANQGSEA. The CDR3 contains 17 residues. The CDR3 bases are TGCAGCCACAAAAAAGGGAAGGAGCCCCCCACTCTCTATGGCTACACCTTC. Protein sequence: CSHKKGKEPPTLYGYTF.

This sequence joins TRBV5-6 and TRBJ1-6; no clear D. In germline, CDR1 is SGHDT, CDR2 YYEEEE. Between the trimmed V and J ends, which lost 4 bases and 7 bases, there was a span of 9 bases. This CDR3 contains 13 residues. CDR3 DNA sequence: TGTGCCAGCAGCCTACCAGAGAATTCACCCCTCCACTTT. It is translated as CASSLPENSPLHF. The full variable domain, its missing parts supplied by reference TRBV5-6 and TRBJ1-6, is DAGVTQSPTHLIKTRGQQVTLRCSPKSGHDTVSWYQQALGQGPQFIFQYYEEEERQRGNFPDRFSGHQFPNYSSELNVNALLLGDSALYLCASSLPENSPLHFGNGTRLTVT.

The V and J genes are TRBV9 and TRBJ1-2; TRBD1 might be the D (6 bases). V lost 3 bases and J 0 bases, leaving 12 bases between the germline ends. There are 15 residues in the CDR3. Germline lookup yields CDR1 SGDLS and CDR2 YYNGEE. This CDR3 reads CASSAQGLSNYGYTF. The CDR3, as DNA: TGTGCCAGCAGCGCACAGGGTTTGTCTAACTATGGCTACACCTTC.

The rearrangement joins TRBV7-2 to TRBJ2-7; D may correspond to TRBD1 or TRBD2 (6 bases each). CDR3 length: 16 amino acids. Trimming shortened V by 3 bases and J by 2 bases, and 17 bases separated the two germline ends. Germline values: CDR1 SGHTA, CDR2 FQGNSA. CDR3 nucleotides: TGTGCCAGCAGCTTTGATGCCGGGGGCAATCCCTACGAGCAGTACTTC. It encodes CASSFDAGGNPYEQYF. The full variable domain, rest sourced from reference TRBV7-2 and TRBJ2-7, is GAGVSQSPSNKVTEKGKDVELRCDPISGHTALYWYRQSLGQGLEFLIYFQGNSAPDKSGLPSDRFSAERTGGSVSTLTIQRTQQEDSAVYLCASSFDAGGNPYEQYFGPGTRLTVT.

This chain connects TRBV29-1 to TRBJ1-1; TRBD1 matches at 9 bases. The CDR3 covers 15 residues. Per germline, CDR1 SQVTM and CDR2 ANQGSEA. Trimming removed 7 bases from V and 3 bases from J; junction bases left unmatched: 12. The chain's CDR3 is CSDSQGAVGYTEAFF. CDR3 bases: TGCAGCGACTCACAGGGGGCTGTAGGGTACACTGAAGCTTTCTTT. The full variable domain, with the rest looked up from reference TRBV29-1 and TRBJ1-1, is SAVISQKPSRDICQRGTSLTIQCQVDSQVTMMFWYRQQPGQSLTLIATANQGSEATYESGFVIDKFPISRPNLTFSTLTVSNMSPEDSSIYLCSDSQGAVGYTEAFFGQGTRLTVV.

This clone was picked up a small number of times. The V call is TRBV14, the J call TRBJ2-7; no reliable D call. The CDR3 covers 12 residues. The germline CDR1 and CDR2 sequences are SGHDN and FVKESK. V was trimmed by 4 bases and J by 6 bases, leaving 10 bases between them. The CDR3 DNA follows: TGTGCCAGCAGCCCCTCGAGGAGCGAGCAGTACTTC. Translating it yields CASSPSRSEQYF.

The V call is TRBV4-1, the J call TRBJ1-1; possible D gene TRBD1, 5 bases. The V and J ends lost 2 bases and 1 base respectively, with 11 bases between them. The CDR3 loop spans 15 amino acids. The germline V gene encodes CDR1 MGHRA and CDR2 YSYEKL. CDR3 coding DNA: TGCGCCAGCAGCCAACTCCGGGACCAGAACACTGAAGCTTTCTTT. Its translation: CASSQLRDQNTEAFF.

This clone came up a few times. The CDR3 here is CAWSGPGWTGELFF. The CDR3 coding sequence is TGTGCCTGGAGTGGACCAGGGTGGACCGGGGAGCTGTTTTTT. V usage is TRBV30 and J usage is TRBJ2-2, with D perhaps matching TRBD1 (5 bases). V was pared by 1 base and J by 5 bases, with 11 bases between. Germline CDR1 GTSNPN, CDR2 SVGIG (reference sequence). The CDR3 loop spans 14 amino acids. The full variable domain, completed using reference TRBV30 and TRBJ2-2, is SQTIHQWPATLVQPVGSPLSLECTVEGTSNPNLYWYRQAAGRGLQLLFYSVGIGQISSEVPQNLSASRPQDRQFILSSKKLLLSDSGFYLCAWSGPGWTGELFFGEGSRLTVL.

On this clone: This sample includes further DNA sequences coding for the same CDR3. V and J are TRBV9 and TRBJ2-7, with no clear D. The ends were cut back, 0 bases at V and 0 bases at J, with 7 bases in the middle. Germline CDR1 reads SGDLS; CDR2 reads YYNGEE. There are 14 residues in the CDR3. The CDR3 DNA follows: TGTGCCAGCAGCGTAGGTGGCAACTCCTACGAGCAGTACTTC. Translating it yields CASSVGGNSYEQYF.

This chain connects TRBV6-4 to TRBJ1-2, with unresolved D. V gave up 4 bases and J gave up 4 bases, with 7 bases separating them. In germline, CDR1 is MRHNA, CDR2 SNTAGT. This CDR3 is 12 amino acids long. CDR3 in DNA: TGTGCCAGCAGTGCCGACGGCTATGGCTACACCTTC. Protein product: CASSADGYGYTF.

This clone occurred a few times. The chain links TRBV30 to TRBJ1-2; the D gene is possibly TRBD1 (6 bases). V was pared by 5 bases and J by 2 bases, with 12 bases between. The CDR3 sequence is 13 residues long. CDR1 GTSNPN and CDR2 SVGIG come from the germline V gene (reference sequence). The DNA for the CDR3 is TGTGCCTGGGGGACACAGGCAAACTATGGCTACACCTTC. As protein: CAWGTQANYGYTF.

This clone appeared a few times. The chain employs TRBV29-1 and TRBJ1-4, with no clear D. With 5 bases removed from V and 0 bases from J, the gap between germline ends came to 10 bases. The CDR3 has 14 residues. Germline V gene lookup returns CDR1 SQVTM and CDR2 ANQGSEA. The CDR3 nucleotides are TGCAGCGTTTCCGACGGGTCAACTAATGAAAAACTGTTTTTT. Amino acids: CSVSDGSTNEKLFF.